This T cell receptor beta chain stems from a study of blood T cell repertoires in COVID-19. The overall study: Acute and convalescent COVID-19 samples came from the United States, Italy and Spain. Nucleic acid was either cDNA or gDNA, and it came from T cells, B-cell-depleted T cells, or PBMCs.

In the original processing: Estimation of nucleated cell counts relied on the amplification of reference gene primers. Sequencing was performed with immunoSEQ multiplex PCR; in TCRdb, only in-frame clones are kept and a portion is missing. Clonal size and the V and J genes are those of that table, whereas D and trimming came from the DNA. The data show approximately 52,000 clones, nearly 90% seen once. The CDR3 covers 12 residues. Germline V gene sequence: CDR1 SGHTA, CDR2 FQGTGA. The ends lost 10 bases at V and 3 bases at J; junction bases unmatched: 4. This TCR was sampled from a man aged 60 to 75 with active COVID-19. The sequenced sample was peripheral blood. This chain joins TRBV7-3 and TRBJ1-1, with TRBD1 matching over 8 bases. The CDR3 bases are TGTGCCACCCGACAGGGGCACACTGAAGCTTTCTTT. Encoded protein: CATRQGHTEAFF.